Listed below are T cell receptor beta chains from one sample, sequenced in a study of T cells after posttransplantation cyclophosphamide. Profiling relied on immunoSEQ multiplex PCR, and the TCRdb table lists in-frame clones only, not all of them. This sample yields 4,500 to 6,000 clones, of which about three quarters are seen a single time; around half belongs to the top ten. The sample here was PBMCs, taken roughly 330 days after allogeneic stem cell transplant with calcineurin inhibitor and methotrexate. The receptor set was obtained from a female patient in her fifties or sixties who received an allogeneic stem cell transplant from an unrelated donor, was CMV-positive, and had acute and chronic GVHD. The graft donor may account for some of the T cells. The CDR3 runs from the conserved cysteine through the conserved F or W. The order of the fields is D gene, J gene, V gene, clone size, CDR3 protein, CDR3 DNA. D genes are given only for firm matches. Only part of the rows carry a size: once, few, many, or a class if the clone is expanded.

D gene: TRBD2
J gene: TRBJ2-7
V gene: TRBV7-6
clone size: .
CDR3 protein: CASSGRPGGSRNEQYF
CDR3 DNA: TGTGCCAGCAGCGGTCGCCCGGGCGGGAGCAGGAACGAGCAGTACTTC

D gene: .
J gene: TRBJ1-2
V gene: TRBV6-1
clone size: .
CDR3 protein: CASKPQTNYGYTF
CDR3 DNA: TGTGCCAGCAAACCCCAGACTAACTATGGCTACACCTTC

D gene: .
J gene: TRBJ2-1
V gene: TRBV7-2
clone size: .
CDR3 protein: CASSLDYRSYNEQFF
CDR3 DNA: TGTGCCAGCAGCTTAGACTACCGCTCCTACAATGAGCAGTTCTTC

D gene: .
J gene: TRBJ2-2
V gene: TRBV7-8
clone size: .
CDR3 protein: CASSTGVSSTGELFF
CDR3 DNA: TGTGCCAGCAGCACCGGGGTGTCCTCCACCGGGGAGCTGTTTTTT

D gene: TRBD2
J gene: TRBJ2-1
V gene: TRBV19
clone size: .
CDR3 protein: CASNHRTSGRNEQFF
CDR3 DNA: TGTGCCAGTAACCATAGGACTAGCGGGAGAAATGAGCAGTTCTTC

D gene: TRBD2
J gene: TRBJ2-7
V gene: TRBV15
clone size: .
CDR3 protein: CATSRDKGLAYEQYF
CDR3 DNA: TGTGCCACCAGCAGAGATAAGGGACTAGCCTACGAGCAGTACTTC

D gene: .
J gene: TRBJ2-3
V gene: TRBV6-6
clone size: .
CDR3 protein: CASSSEDTQYF
CDR3 DNA: TGTGCCAGCAGCAGCGAAGATACGCAGTATTTT

D gene: TRBD2
J gene: TRBJ2-1
V gene: TRBV2
clone size: .
CDR3 protein: CASSEGSGRGENEQFF
CDR3 DNA: TGTGCCAGCAGTGAAGGGAGCGGGAGAGGTGAGAATGAGCAGTTCTTC

D gene: TRBD1
J gene: TRBJ1-5
V gene: TRBV27
clone size: medium-sized
CDR3 protein: CASSSVDRDNQPQHF
CDR3 DNA: TGTGCCAGCAGTTCCGTCGACAGGGACAATCAGCCCCAGCATTTT

D gene: TRBD1
J gene: TRBJ2-7
V gene: TRBV10-3
clone size: few
CDR3 protein: CATTGVSEQYF
CDR3 DNA: TGTGCCACCACAGGGGTAAGCGAGCAGTACTTC

D gene: .
J gene: TRBJ1-4
V gene: TRBV28
clone size: .
CDR3 protein: CASSSYPGMGTTNEKLFF
CDR3 DNA: TGTGCCAGCAGTTCCTATCCCGGGATGGGAACAACTAATGAAAAACTGTTTTTT

D gene: .
J gene: TRBJ2-3
V gene: TRBV5-1
clone size: .
CDR3 protein: CASSFLGPDTQYF
CDR3 DNA: TGCGCCAGCAGCTTCTTGGGGCCAGATACGCAGTATTTT

D gene: .
J gene: TRBJ1-3
V gene: TRBV6-1
clone size: medium-sized
CDR3 protein: CASSRGAGGNTIYF
CDR3 DNA: TGTGCCAGCAGCAGGGGAGCCGGTGGAAACACCATATATTTT

D gene: TRBD1
J gene: TRBJ2-2
V gene: TRBV9
clone size: .
CDR3 protein: CASSSAGTGGPGELFF
CDR3 DNA: TGTGCCAGCAGCTCCGCCGGGACAGGGGGACCCGGGGAGCTGTTTTTT

D gene: .
J gene: TRBJ2-3
V gene: TRBV27
clone size: few
CDR3 protein: CASSLTGVSTDTQYF
CDR3 DNA: TGTGCCAGCAGTCTGACAGGAGTTAGCACAGATACGCAGTATTTT

D gene: TRBD2
J gene: TRBJ2-1
V gene: TRBV15
clone size: .
CDR3 protein: CATSDVAGGPDEQFF
CDR3 DNA: TGTGCCACCAGCGACGTAGCGGGAGGGCCTGATGAGCAGTTCTTC

D gene: .
J gene: TRBJ2-7
V gene: TRBV13
clone size: .
CDR3 protein: CASSLKVRQNYEQYF
CDR3 DNA: TGTGCCAGCAGCTTAAAGGTGAGACAGAACTACGAGCAGTACTTC

D gene: .
J gene: TRBJ1-2
V gene: TRBV7-9
clone size: .
CDR3 protein: CASSPDNLYGYTF
CDR3 DNA: TGTGCCAGCAGCCCCGACAACCTCTATGGCTACACCTTC

D gene: TRBD1
J gene: TRBJ1-2
V gene: TRBV7-6
clone size: .
CDR3 protein: CASSTSRDSYGYTF
CDR3 DNA: TGTGCCAGCAGCACCTCCCGGGACAGCTATGGCTACACCTTC

D gene: .
J gene: TRBJ1-5
V gene: TRBV27
clone size: .
CDR3 protein: CASSPTGYSNQPQHF
CDR3 DNA: TGTGCCAGCAGCCCTACAGGCTATAGCAATCAGCCCCAGCATTTT

D gene: .
J gene: TRBJ1-1
V gene: TRBV11-2
clone size: .
CDR3 protein: CASSYSTEAFF
CDR3 DNA: TGTGCCAGCAGCTACAGTACTGAAGCTTTCTTT

D gene: TRBD2
J gene: TRBJ2-5
V gene: TRBV9
clone size: .
CDR3 protein: CASASGLAGIETQYF
CDR3 DNA: TGTGCCAGCGCGAGTGGGCTAGCGGGGATCGAGACCCAGTACTTC

D gene: .
J gene: TRBJ1-2
V gene: TRBV19
clone size: .
CDR3 protein: CASSTQTGLNNYGYTF
CDR3 DNA: TGTGCCAGTAGTACCCAAACAGGCCTAAATAACTATGGCTACACCTTC

D gene: TRBD2
J gene: TRBJ2-7
V gene: TRBV6-1
clone size: once
CDR3 protein: CASRTAGGAGGEQYF
CDR3 DNA: TGTGCCAGCAGAACCGCGGGGGGTGCGGGAGGGGAGCAGTACTTC

D gene: TRBD1
J gene: TRBJ2-7
V gene: TRBV2
clone size: .
CDR3 protein: CASSPTGEFYEQYF
CDR3 DNA: TGTGCCAGCAGCCCGACAGGGGAGTTCTACGAGCAGTACTTC

D gene: TRBD1
J gene: TRBJ2-7
V gene: TRBV2
clone size: .
CDR3 protein: CASSKGTGYSYEQYF
CDR3 DNA: TGTGCCAGCAGTAAAGGGACAGGCTACTCCTACGAGCAGTACTTC

D gene: TRBD2
J gene: TRBJ2-3
V gene: TRBV5-5
clone size: .
CDR3 protein: CASSPRGGEADTQYF
CDR3 DNA: TGTGCCAGCAGCCCCCGGGGGGGAGAGGCAGATACGCAGTATTTT

D gene: TRBD2
J gene: TRBJ2-2
V gene: TRBV30
clone size: .
CDR3 protein: CAWSRGAGAGELFF
CDR3 DNA: TGTGCCTGGAGTAGAGGGGCGGGGGCCGGGGAGCTGTTTTTT

D gene: .
J gene: TRBJ2-2
V gene: TRBV5-4
clone size: .
CDR3 protein: CASSPKNTGELFF
CDR3 DNA: TGTGCCAGCTCCCCTAAAAATACCGGGGAGCTGTTTTTT

D gene: TRBD2
J gene: TRBJ2-7
V gene: TRBV9
clone size: .
CDR3 protein: CASSVGTSGPYEQYF
CDR3 DNA: TGTGCCAGCAGCGTAGGGACTAGCGGCCCCTACGAGCAGTACTTC

D gene: TRBD2
J gene: TRBJ2-5
V gene: TRBV10-3
clone size: few
CDR3 protein: CAIRGLAGIETQYF
CDR3 DNA: TGTGCCATCAGGGGACTAGCGGGGATTGAGACCCAGTACTTC

D gene: TRBD1
J gene: TRBJ2-6
V gene: TRBV30
clone size: .
CDR3 protein: CAWRTARTGSGANVLTF
CDR3 DNA: TGTGCCTGGAGGACCGCTCGGACAGGCTCTGGGGCCAACGTCCTGACTTTC

D gene: TRBD1
J gene: TRBJ1-5
V gene: TRBV5-5
clone size: .
CDR3 protein: CASSFLDRDSNQPQHF
CDR3 DNA: TGTGCCAGCAGCTTCTTAGACAGGGATAGCAATCAGCCCCAGCATTTT

D gene: TRBD1
J gene: TRBJ1-5
V gene: TRBV18
clone size: once
CDR3 protein: CASSQTRQGFGNQPQHF
CDR3 DNA: TGTGCCAGCTCACAGACCCGACAGGGGTTTGGCAATCAGCCCCAGCATTTT

D gene: TRBD1
J gene: TRBJ1-2
V gene: TRBV6-5
clone size: .
CDR3 protein: CASSGGGRANYGYTF
CDR3 DNA: TGTGCCAGCAGCGGAGGGGGCAGAGCTAACTATGGCTACACCTTC

D gene: .
J gene: TRBJ2-2
V gene: TRBV5-1
clone size: medium-sized
CDR3 protein: CASSSTGGLGELFF
CDR3 DNA: TGCGCCAGCAGCTCTACCGGGGGACTCGGGGAGCTGTTTTTT

D gene: TRBD2
J gene: TRBJ2-3
V gene: TRBV15
clone size: .
CDR3 protein: CATSRDKGLADFTDTQYF
CDR3 DNA: TGTGCCACCAGCAGAGATAAGGGACTAGCGGACTTCACAGATACGCAGTATTTT

D gene: TRBD1
J gene: TRBJ1-6
V gene: TRBV18
clone size: .
CDR3 protein: CASSQDAGTGNSPLHF
CDR3 DNA: TGTGCCAGCTCACAGGACGCCGGGACAGGCAATTCACCCCTCCACTTT

D gene: .
J gene: TRBJ2-7
V gene: TRBV13
clone size: few
CDR3 protein: CASTRQESYEQYF
CDR3 DNA: TGTGCCAGCACCCGACAGGAATCCTACGAGCAGTACTTC

D gene: .
J gene: TRBJ2-7
V gene: TRBV11-1
clone size: .
CDR3 protein: CASSLREDGYEQYF
CDR3 DNA: TGTGCCAGCAGCCTAAGGGAGGACGGCTACGAGCAGTACTTC

D gene: TRBD2
J gene: TRBJ2-7
V gene: TRBV7-6
clone size: .
CDR3 protein: CASSFGPTVLAGESYEQYF
CDR3 DNA: TGTGCCAGCAGCTTCGGCCCGACAGTACTAGCGGGAGAATCCTACGAGCAGTACTTC

D gene: TRBD1
J gene: TRBJ1-5
V gene: TRBV7-8
clone size: .
CDR3 protein: CASSSPGTGVSNQPQHF
CDR3 DNA: TGTGCCAGCAGCTCGCCCGGGACAGGGGTGAGCAATCAGCCCCAGCATTTT

D gene: .
J gene: TRBJ1-6
V gene: TRBV11-2
clone size: .
CDR3 protein: CASSYSSSYNSPLHF
CDR3 DNA: TGTGCCAGCAGCTACTCGAGCTCCTATAATTCACCCCTCCACTTT

D gene: TRBD2
J gene: TRBJ2-2
V gene: TRBV4-2
clone size: .
CDR3 protein: CASSQPPLAGEGTGELFF
CDR3 DNA: TGTGCCAGCAGCCAACCCCCCCTAGCGGGAGAGGGCACCGGGGAGCTGTTTTTT

D gene: .
J gene: TRBJ2-2
V gene: TRBV27
clone size: medium-sized
CDR3 protein: CASSFPGALGELFF
CDR3 DNA: TGTGCCAGCAGTTTCCCTGGAGCCCTCGGGGAGCTGTTTTTT

D gene: .
J gene: TRBJ1-2
V gene: TRBV7-2
clone size: once
CDR3 protein: CASSRTGNYGYTF
CDR3 DNA: TGTGCCAGCAGTCGTACAGGAAACTACGGCTACACCTTC

D gene: TRBD2
J gene: TRBJ2-1
V gene: TRBV13
clone size: .
CDR3 protein: CASSLPWTSGRYEQFF
CDR3 DNA: TGTGCCAGCAGCCTACCGTGGACTAGCGGGAGATATGAGCAGTTCTTC

D gene: TRBD2
J gene: TRBJ2-1
V gene: TRBV14
clone size: .
CDR3 protein: CASSPRLAGGPNEQFF
CDR3 DNA: TGTGCCAGCAGCCCCAGACTAGCGGGGGGGCCTAATGAGCAGTTCTTC

D gene: TRBD2
J gene: TRBJ2-1
V gene: TRBV9
clone size: .
CDR3 protein: CASSLGTSGVHNEQFF
CDR3 DNA: TGTGCCAGCAGTCTAGGGACTAGCGGAGTTCACAATGAGCAGTTCTTC

D gene: TRBD1
J gene: TRBJ1-2
V gene: TRBV28
clone size: .
CDR3 protein: CASSLCPDRARDYGYTF
CDR3 DNA: TGTGCCAGCAGTTTATGCCCCGACAGGGCGAGGGACTATGGCTACACCTTC

D gene: .
J gene: TRBJ2-3
V gene: TRBV19
clone size: .
CDR3 protein: CASSRSGSTDTQYF
CDR3 DNA: TGTGCCAGTAGTAGGTCAGGAAGCACAGATACGCAGTATTTT